The rows below give T cell receptor beta chains drawn from one sample of a study of regulatory T cells in long-lasting Graves disease. TCRdb re-called the multiplex PCR reads through MiXCR, storing one row per CDR3 protein. The table includes fewer than 450,000 distinct CDR3 sequences, roughly 15% detected once. The data also belong to a second study, concerning T cells in Graves' hyperthyroidism and ophthalmopathy.

The input for sequencing was peripheral blood mononuclear cells (PBMCs), taken at new diagnosis, from a patient treated with antithyroid drugs. The receptor set was obtained from a woman aged 40-49 years with Graves disease. CDR3s include the opening cysteine and the closing phenylalanine or tryptophan. A D gene is named only where the DNA matches it firmly. The size entry is marked missing in some rows and otherwise reads once, few, many or a size class.

>TRBJ2-4|TRBV7-6|TRBD1|many
CASSLEGPGGKNIQYF
TGTGCCAGCAGCTTAGAAGGGCCAGGGGGCAAAAACATTCAGTACTTC
>TRBJ2-7|TRBV7-9|TRBD1|.
CASSSGTAWEQYF
TGTGCCAGCAGCTCTGGGACAGCCTGGGAGCAGTACTTC
>TRBJ2-3|TRBV11-3|.|many
CASSLGSDPTGTQYF
TGTGCCAGCAGCTTAGGGTCAGACCCGACAGGTACGCAGTATTTT
>TRBJ2-7|TRBV29-1|.|many
CSVGQKYEQYF
TGCAGCGTTGGACAGAAGTACGAGCAGTACTTC
>TRBJ2-2|TRBV29-1|TRBD1|few
CSVETGGSNTGELFF
TGCAGCGTTGAAACAGGGGGGTCGAACACCGGGGAGCTGTTTTTT
>TRBJ1-2|TRBV20-1|.|many
CSASPGPLKEGYTF
TGCAGTGCTAGCCCGGGACCGTTGAAGGAAGGCTACACCTTC
>TRBJ2-7|TRBV4-1|.|many
CASSQGSRPADYEQYF
TGCGCCAGCAGCCAAGGTAGCAGGCCGGCGGACTACGAGCAGTACTTC
>TRBJ2-7|TRBV5-1|TRBD1|.
CASGRTGNDYEQYF
TGCGCCAGCGGACGGACAGGGAACGACTACGAGCAGTACTTC
>TRBJ2-3|TRBV7-8|TRBD2|many
CASSLYPRLAGEGTDTQYF
TGTGCCAGCAGCTTATACCCGAGACTAGCGGGAGAGGGCACAGATACGCAGTATTTT
>TRBJ1-5|TRBV27|.|few
CASSSQHQPQHF
TGTGCCAGCAGCAGCCAACATCAGCCCCAGCATTTT
>TRBJ2-6|TRBV6-5|.|.
CASTYSGANVLTF
TGTGCCAGCACTTACTCTGGGGCCAACGTCCTGACTTTC
>TRBJ2-7|TRBV5-1|.|.
CASSLDLGLSYEQYF
TGCGCCAGCAGCTTGGACCTAGGACTCAGCTACGAGCAGTACTTC
>TRBJ2-5|TRBV12-3/TRBV12-4|TRBD1|many
CASSYLDRPSTQYF
TGTGCCAGCAGTTACCTGGACAGGCCCTCGACCCAGTACTTC
>TRBJ1-2|TRBV20-1|.|many
CSARDRIGGDYGYTF
TGCAGTGCTAGAGATCGTATAGGGGGGGACTATGGCTACACCTTC
>TRBJ2-1|TRBV7-9|.|many
CASSLTTAHNEQFF
TGTGCCAGCAGCTTAACGACGGCACACAATGAGCAGTTCTTC
>TRBJ2-2|TRBV6-1|.|many
CASRTPGRTGELFF
TGTGCCAGCAGAACTCCAGGACGGACCGGGGAGCTGTTTTTT
>TRBJ2-2|TRBV28|.|many
CASSLVGRTTGELFF
TGTGCCAGCAGTTTAGTGGGAAGGACTACCGGGGAGCTGTTTTTT
>TRBJ1-6|TRBV11-2|.|many
CASSHDGEPLHF
TGTGCCAGCAGCCACGATGGGGAACCCCTCCACTTT
>TRBJ2-7|TRBV12-3/TRBV12-4|.|.
CASSTFDEQYF
TGTGCCAGCAGCACATTCGACGAGCAGTACTTC
>TRBJ2-1|TRBV28|.|many
CASRTRTGARFFRSYNEQFF
TGTGCCAGCAGAACCCGAACGGGAGCAAGATTTTTTAGGTCCTACAATGAGCAGTTCTTC
>TRBJ2-7|TRBV20-1|TRBD1|many
CSARETDRGYEQYF
TGCAGTGCTAGAGAAACGGACAGGGGATACGAGCAGTACTTC
>TRBJ2-1|TRBV20-1|.|many
CSARGTRGWDEQFF
TGCAGTGCTAGAGGTACTAGGGGTTGGGATGAGCAGTTCTTC
>TRBJ1-6|TRBV2|.|many
CASRLDRSYNSPLHF
TGTGCCAGCAGATTAGACAGAAGCTATAATTCACCCCTCCACTTT
>TRBJ2-3|TRBV12-3/TRBV12-4|TRBD2|many
CASSLNSGTDTQYF
TGTGCCAGCAGTTTAAATAGCGGGACAGATACGCAGTATTTT
>TRBJ2-3|TRBV11-2|TRBD2|.
CASSSPIAGVDTDTQYF
TGTGCCAGCAGCTCCCCAATAGCGGGGGTCGACACAGATACGCAGTATTTT
>TRBJ2-1|TRBV15|TRBD2|.
CATSRAGGGPYNEQFF
TGTGCCACCAGCAGAGCTGGGGGGGGTCCCTACAATGAGCAGTTCTTC
>TRBJ1-2|TRBV2|.|many
CASSEASGHYGYTF
TGTGCCAGCAGTGAAGCCTCCGGCCACTATGGCTACACCTTC
>TRBJ2-5|TRBV11-2|TRBD1|many
CASSLDDRGNEETQYF
TGTGCCAGCAGCTTAGATGACAGGGGGAATGAAGAGACCCAGTACTTC
>TRBJ1-1|TRBV20-1|TRBD1|many
CSGGTGENEAFF
TGCAGTGGAGGGACAGGGGAAAATGAAGCTTTCTTT
>TRBJ2-1|TRBV27|.|many
CVSMRRGYYNEQFF
TGTGTCTCGATGCGCCGGGGGTACTACAATGAGCAGTTCTTC
>TRBJ1-2|TRBV7-9|.|many
CASSSGNDYGYTF
TGTGCCAGCAGCTCCGGGAATGACTATGGCTACACCTTC
>TRBJ1-2|TRBV9|.|many
CASSTPGLNYGYTF
TGTGCCAGCAGCACTCCGGGACTTAACTATGGCTACACCTTC
>TRBJ1-1|TRBV28|TRBD1|many
CASSFPGQGGPNTEAFF
TGTGCCAGCAGTTTCCCCGGACAGGGGGGACCGAACACTGAAGCTTTCTTT
>TRBJ1-4|TRBV6-1|.|many
CASSDTRGANEKLFF
TGTGCCAGCAGCGATACCAGGGGCGCGAATGAAAAACTGTTTTTT
>TRBJ1-1|TRBV28|TRBD1|many
CASGKRVRGLGTEAFF
TGTGCCAGCGGTAAAAGGGTCAGGGGGCTGGGGACTGAAGCTTTCTTT